This record concerns one T cell receptor (beta chain) sequence. CDR1 is MNHEY, CDR2 SVGAGI, per germline. V was pared by 2 bases and J by 1 base, with 8 bases between. CDR3 length: 14 residues. Authors' analysis steps: Using reference gene primer amplification, nucleated cell counts were estimated. Clones were read by immunoSEQ multiplex PCR, and TCRdb kept only the in-frame ones, dropping some. V and J calls plus clone size are reproduced from that table; the DNA served to infer D and trimming. The table shows 150,000 to 200,000 clones, with around 86% occurring only once. The data derive from a study of blood T cell repertoires in COVID-19. As for the study in general: Italy, Spain and the United States were the sources of the convalescent and acute COVID-19 samples. Sample material is recorded as cDNA or gDNA derived from T cells, B-cell-depleted T cells, or PBMCs.

The sample was peripheral blood. V and J are TRBV6-5 and TRBJ1-1; TRBD1 might be the D (6 bases). The TCR sequence derives from a man aged 45-65 years with active or convalescent COVID-19. The CDR3 DNA reads TGTGCCAGCAGTTACGGACAGAGGAACACTGAAGCTTTCTTT. Its protein product is CASSYGQRNTEAFF.